One sample yielded the 28 T cell receptor beta chains listed below, sequenced in a study of identical twins. TCRdb reprocessed the 5' RACE reads with MiXCR, giving one entry per CDR3 protein. The table records around 250,000 distinct CDR3 sequences, 12% of them present only once. These data were also reused for a study on yellow fever vaccine responses in identical twins.

Material: memory (CD45RO+) T cells sorted from blood. The receptors derive from a woman younger than 35 in good health.

The chain combines TRBV6-4 with TRBJ1-1, with D possibly TRBD1 on 6 matching bases. The germline V gene has CDR1 MRHNA and CDR2 SNTAGT. The V end was cut by 5 bases, the J end by 4 bases, with 17 bases between. The CDR3 spans 15 residues. The CDR3 here is CASSSQTGTSTEAFF. The CDR3 nucleotides read TGTGCCAGCAGTTCACAAACCGGGACAAGCACTGAAGCTTTCTTT.

This clonotype came up a few times. The chain joins TRBV4-1 to TRBJ2-1, with 8 bases fitting TRBD2. The CDR3 consists of 15 residues. CDR1 MGHRA and CDR2 YSYEKL come from the germline V gene. The ends lost 1 base at V and 4 bases at J; junction bases unmatched: 3. The chain's CDR3 is CASSQVRGAYNEQFF. CDR3 sequence (DNA): TGCGCCAGCAGCCAAGTGCGGGGGGCTTACAATGAGCAGTTCTTC.

A few counts support this clonotype. This chain connects TRBV12-3 or TRBV12-4 to TRBJ1-1; 8 bases align to TRBD1. V shed 5 bases and J 2 bases; nucleotides not matched to a gene: 4. The CDR3 consists of 14 residues. The CDR3 spells CASSPTGANTEAFF. CDR3 nucleotide sequence: TGTGCCAGCAGTCCGACAGGGGCCAACACTGAAGCTTTCTTT.

The genes are TRBV10-1 and TRBJ2-5, with D tentatively TRBD2 (5 bases). This CDR3 is 15 amino acids long. Trimming cost V 0 bases and J 4 bases, with 12 bases left between them. Germline CDR1 WNHNN, CDR2 SYGVQD (reference sequence). The CDR3: CASSESRGRGETQYF. Written as DNA, the CDR3 is TGCGCCAGCAGTGAGTCGAGAGGGAGAGGAGAGACCCAGTACTTC.

The chain combines TRBV2 with TRBJ2-1; 9 bases fit TRBD2. Germline loops: CDR1 SNHLY, CDR2 FYNNEI. This CDR3 is built from 14 residues. V shed 3 bases and J 15 bases; nucleotides not matched to a gene: 12. The CDR3 region has the DNA TGTGCCAGCAGTGAGAATCAGCGGGGGGAGGGGTTGTTCTTC. Its translation is CASSENQRGEGLFF.

This clonotype was found a few times. This chain joins TRBV5-1 and TRBJ2-7, with TRBD1 as a possible D gene (7 bases). Deletions cut 0 bases from V and 0 bases from J, with 16 bases between. Germline V gives CDR1 SGHRS, CDR2 YFSETQ. CDR3 size: 17 residues. The CDR3 DNA sequence: TGCGCCAGCAGCTTGGTGCGGGCAGGGGGGCCCTCCTACGAGCAGTACTTC. Translating gives CASSLVRAGGPSYEQYF.

The rearrangement links TRBV6-1 to TRBJ2-3, with a tentative D call TRBD2 (6 bases). Trimming left V 8 bases short and J 0 bases short, with 18 bases between. Germline CDR1 reads MNHNS; CDR2 reads SASEGT. The CDR3 runs 16 residues. The CDR3 region has the DNA TGTGCCAGCTCTGGGGACTCTTTCTCCAGCACAGATACGCAGTATTTT. Translation: CASSGDSFSSTDTQYF.

This clonotype was observed a handful of times. CDR3 nucleotides: TGTGCCAGTACACCTGGGACAGCCCCCTACGAGCAGTACTTC. This translates into CASTPGTAPYEQYF. The chain uses TRBV2 and TRBJ2-7, with 7 bases matching TRBD1. Germline CDR1 reads SNHLY; CDR2 reads FYNNEI. The CDR3 totals 14 residues. Trimming took 9 bases from V and 2 from J; bases not matched to a gene: 10.

In this sample, this clonotype turned up many times. The chain has TRBV5-1 and TRBJ2-2; TRBD1 matches 7 bases. J lost 4 bases, V lost 7 bases, and 16 bases had no gene match. The CDR3 spans 17 residues. The germline CDR1 and CDR2 sequences are SGHRS and YFSETQ. CDR3 region: CASGRTKPGQITGELFF. The DNA of the CDR3 is TGCGCCAGCGGTCGAACCAAACCGGGACAGATCACCGGGGAGCTGTTTTTT.

The V call is TRBV2, the J call TRBJ2-5; TRBD2 aligns across 7 bases. The V gene end was trimmed by 7 bases and the J gene end by 1 base; junction bases not matched to a gene: 6. The CDR3 extends over 14 amino acids. Germline-derived CDR1 and CDR2 are SNHLY and FYNNEI. The DNA for the CDR3 is TGTGCCAGCAATTACCGGGGGGTCCAAGAGACCCAGTACTTC. Translating it yields CASNYRGVQETQYF.

This clonotype was counted many times. This rearrangement joins TRBV5-1 to TRBJ2-2; TRBD2 agrees at 10 bases. Germline loops: CDR1 SGHRS, CDR2 YFSETQ. The CDR3 extends over 16 amino acids. V shed 3 bases, J shed 1 base, and the junction held 3 bases outside the gene matches. CDR3: CASSSGLARNTGELFF. In DNA, the CDR3 is TGCGCCAGCAGCTCGGGACTAGCGAGGAACACCGGGGAGCTGTTTTTT.

The V gene is TRBV6-4, the J gene TRBJ2-1; TRBD2 aligns across 8 bases. After removal of 4 bases from V and 2 bases from J, the junction contained 4 bases not matched to a gene. The CDR3 is made up of 15 amino acids. Per germline, CDR1 MRHNA and CDR2 SNTAGT. CDR3 DNA: TGTGCCAGCAGTGCTACTAGCGGCACCTACAATGAGCAGTTCTTC. Residues: CASSATSGTYNEQFF.

This clonotype was seen only a few times. Here the CDR3 reads CASSIGGGWEAFF. The CDR3 region has the DNA TGTGCCAGCTCTATAGGTGGGGGCTGGGAAGCTTTCTTT. The chain carries TRBV2 and TRBJ1-1, with a possible D match to TRBD1 (6 bases). V gave up 8 bases and J gave up 8 bases, with 18 bases separating them. Looked up from germline, CDR1 is SNHLY and CDR2 is FYNNEI. This CDR3 comprises 13 residues.

Only a few counts were recorded for this clonotype. The rearrangement links TRBV9 to TRBJ2-2, with D perhaps TRBD1 (5 bases). V dropped 6 bases and J dropped 0 bases, with 12 bases sitting between them. This CDR3 is 15 amino acids long. CDR1 is SGDLS and CDR2 is YYNGEE in the germline V gene. The DNA of the CDR3 is TGTGCCAGCACTCCAGGGTTTCCGAACACCGGGGAGCTGTTTTTT. It is translated as CASTPGFPNTGELFF.

This chain joins TRBV7-3 and TRBJ2-5; D is unresolved. This CDR3 contains 15 residues. V lost 5 bases, J lost 2 bases, and 15 bases lay in between. Germline V lookup: CDR1 SGHTA, CDR2 FQGTGA. The CDR3 reads CASSPRQVGQETQYF. The CDR3 coding sequence is TGTGCCAGCAGCCCCCGGCAGGTCGGGCAAGAGACCCAGTACTTC. Full variable domain (rest looked up from reference TRBV7-3 and TRBJ2-5): GAGVSQTPSNKVTEKGKYVELRCDPISGHTALYWYRQSLGQGPEFLIYFQGTGAADDSGLPNDRFFAVRPEGSVSTLKIQRTERGDSAVYLCASSPRQVGQETQYFGPGTRLLVL.

V and J are TRBV6-2 or TRBV6-3 and TRBJ1-1; D gene unclear. V was pared by 6 bases and J by 6 bases, with 17 bases between. CDR1 and CDR2 (germline): MNHEY, SVGEGT. This CDR3 has 14 amino acids. Here the CDR3 DNA reads TGTGCCAGCAGGACGGGCCCGCCAAATGCTGAAGCTTTCTTT. Translating it yields CASRTGPPNAEAFF.

About this clonotype itself: Compared with germline, one end of the junction differs, possibly owing to a read error. The gene calls are TRBV13 and TRBJ2-7; perhaps TRBD1 as D (6 bases). The CDR3 covers 15 residues. Germline CDR1 reads PRHDT; CDR2 reads FYEKMQ (reference sequence). CDR3 coding DNA: TGTGCCAGCAGCCGAGGATCACAGGGCTCCCACGAGCAGTACTTC. It is translated as CASSRGSQGSHEQYF.

This clonotype was picked up a small number of times. The chain recombines TRBV6-2 or TRBV6-3 with TRBJ2-1; TRBD1 is a possible D gene (6 bases). The CDR3 covers 14 residues. Germline V gene data show CDR1 as MNHEY and CDR2 as SVGEGT. Trimming pared 0 bases from V and 8 bases from J, leaving 11 bases between. CDR3 sequence: CASSYSGGSDEQFF. CDR3 coding DNA: TGTGCCAGCAGTTACTCAGGGGGTAGCGATGAGCAGTTCTTC.

This clonotype was seen more than once but under ten times. The chain has TRBV19 and TRBJ2-2, with TRBD2 matching over 7 bases. Germline CDR1 and CDR2: LNHDA and SQIVND (reference sequence). This CDR3 has 16 amino acids. V was clipped by 9 bases and J by 2 bases; unmatched bases: 12. The CDR3 reads CASHTPGLSNTGELFF. CDR3 nucleotides: TGTGCCAGCCATACCCCGGGACTATCAAACACCGGGGAGCTGTTTTTT.

This clonotype appeared a few times. The chain couples TRBV6-5 to TRBJ2-7; D might be TRBD1 (7 bases). This CDR3 contains 15 residues. CDR1 MNHEY and CDR2 SVGAGI come from the germline V gene. V gave up 2 bases and J gave up 3 bases, with 14 bases separating them. The CDR3 DNA reads TGTGCCAGCAGTTACCAGAGACAGGGAGGCTACGAGCAGTACTTC. Amino acids: CASSYQRQGGYEQYF.

This clonotype was detected ten times or more. V and J are TRBV5-1 and TRBJ2-1, with 14 nucleotides matching TRBD2. Germline V gives CDR1 SGHRS, CDR2 YFSETQ. CDR3 length equals 17 residues. After removal of 3 bases from V and 7 bases from J, the junction contained 9 bases not matched to a gene. Written as DNA, the CDR3 is TGCGCCAGCAGCTCGGGGCTGACTAGCGGGAGGGAAAATGAGCAGTTCTTC. It translates to CASSSGLTSGRENEQFF. Full variable domain (outside the CDR3, taken from reference TRBV5-1 and TRBJ2-1): KAGVTQTPRYLIKTRGQQVTLSCSPISGHRSVSWYQQTPGQGLQFLFEYFSETQRNKGNFPGRFSGRQFSNSRSEMNVSTLELGDSALYLCASSSGLTSGRENEQFFGPGTRLTVL.

This chain links TRBV20-1 with TRBJ2-7; no reliable D call. The CDR3 is made up of 11 amino acids. Germline values: CDR1 DFQATT, CDR2 SNEGSKA (reference sequence). This chain's CDR3 is CSAEVTYEQYF. In DNA form, the CDR3 reads TGCAGCGCAGAGGTCACCTACGAGCAGTACTTC.

This clonotype was detected only a few times. The rearrangement uses TRBV7-9 and TRBJ2-1, with 12 bases fitting TRBD2. Per germline, CDR1 SEHNR and CDR2 FQNEAQ (reference sequence). V was pared by 6 bases and J by 8 bases, with 8 bases of the junction left unmatched. The CDR3 extends over 15 amino acids. The DNA of the CDR3 is TGTGCCAGCAGTACTCTAGCGGGAGGGATAGATGAGCAGTTCTTC. Translation gives CASSTLAGGIDEQFF.

This clonotype was detected many times. Here the CDR3 reads CASSIRARHTEAFF. CDR3 nucleotides: TGTGCCAGCAGTATCCGCGCCCGGCACACTGAAGCTTTCTTT. V gene TRBV28 combines with J gene TRBJ1-1; no reliable D call. Germline CDR1 is MDHEN and CDR2 is SYDVKM. V shed 5 bases and J shed 3 bases, with 13 bases lying between them. CDR3 size: 14 residues. Full variable domain (remainder filled in from reference TRBV28 and TRBJ1-1): DVKVTQSSRYLVKRTGEKVFLECVQDMDHENMFWYRQDPGLGLRLIYFSYDVKMKEKGDIPEGYSVSREKKERFSLILESASTNQTSMYLCASSIRARHTEAFFGQGTRLTVV.

The genes are TRBV10-3 and TRBJ2-1; D is perhaps TRBD1 or TRBD2 (7 bases each). Trimming took 7 bases from V and 4 from J, leaving 17 bases between them. The CDR3 spans 15 residues. The V gene's germline CDR1 is ENHRY and CDR2 SYGVKD. The CDR3 here is CAIKGNRGGYNEQFF. The DNA of the CDR3 is TGTGCCATCAAGGGTAACAGGGGAGGGTACAATGAGCAGTTCTTC.

The V gene is TRBV15, the J gene TRBJ2-7; 8 nucleotides match TRBD2. V lost 3 bases and J lost 6; bases outside the gene matches: 7. The CDR3 has 14 amino acids. CDR1 is LNHNV and CDR2 is YYDKDF in the germline V gene (reference sequence). The CDR3: CATSRVGTSGEQYF. The CDR3, as DNA: TGTGCCACCAGCAGGGTCGGTACTAGCGGCGAGCAGTACTTC.

This clonotype turned up a few times. The rearrangement joins TRBV10-3 to TRBJ1-2; TRBD1 matches 8 bases. V was pared by 3 bases and J by 6 bases, with 9 bases of the junction left unmatched. The CDR3 is made up of 15 amino acids. Germline-derived CDR1 and CDR2 are ENHRY and SYGVKD. The CDR3 DNA follows: TGTGCCATCAGTGATGGCAGGACAGGGTTAAATGGCTACACCTTC. It encodes CAISDGRTGLNGYTF.

This clonotype was counted many times. V and J are TRBV4-3 and TRBJ2-4; D gene unclear. The germline CDR1 and CDR2 sequences are LGHNA and YSLEER. Trimming shortened V by 1 base and J by 9 bases, and 10 bases separated the two germline ends. The CDR3 is 13 amino acids. CDR3 bases: TGCGCCAGCAGCCAAGCGGGCAAGGGCATTCAGTACTTC. Translating it yields CASSQAGKGIQYF.